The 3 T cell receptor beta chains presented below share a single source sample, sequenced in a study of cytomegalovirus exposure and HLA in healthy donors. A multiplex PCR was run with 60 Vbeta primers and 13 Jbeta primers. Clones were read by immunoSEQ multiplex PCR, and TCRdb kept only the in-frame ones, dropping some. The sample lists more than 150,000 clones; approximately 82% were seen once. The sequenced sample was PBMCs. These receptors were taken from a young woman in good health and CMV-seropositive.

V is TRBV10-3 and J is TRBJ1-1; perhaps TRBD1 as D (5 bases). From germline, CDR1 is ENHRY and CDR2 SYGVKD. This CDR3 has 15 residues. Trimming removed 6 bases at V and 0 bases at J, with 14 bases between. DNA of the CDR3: TGTGCCATCAGCCCCAACACAGGCATGAACACTGAAGCTTTCTTT. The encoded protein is CAISPNTGMNTEAFF.

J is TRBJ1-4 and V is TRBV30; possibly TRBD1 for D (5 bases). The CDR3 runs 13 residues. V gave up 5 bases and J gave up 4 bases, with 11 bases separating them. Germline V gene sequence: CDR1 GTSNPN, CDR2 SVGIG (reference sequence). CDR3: CAWFDRSNEKLFF. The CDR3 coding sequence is TGTGCCTGGTTCGACAGAAGTAATGAAAAACTGTTTTTT.

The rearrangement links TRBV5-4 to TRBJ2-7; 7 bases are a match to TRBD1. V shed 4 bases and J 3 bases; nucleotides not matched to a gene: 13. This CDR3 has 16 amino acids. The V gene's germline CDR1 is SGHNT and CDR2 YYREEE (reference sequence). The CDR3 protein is CASSPTLGAGGYEQYF. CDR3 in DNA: TGTGCCAGCAGCCCAACCCTTGGGGCAGGGGGCTACGAGCAGTACTTC.